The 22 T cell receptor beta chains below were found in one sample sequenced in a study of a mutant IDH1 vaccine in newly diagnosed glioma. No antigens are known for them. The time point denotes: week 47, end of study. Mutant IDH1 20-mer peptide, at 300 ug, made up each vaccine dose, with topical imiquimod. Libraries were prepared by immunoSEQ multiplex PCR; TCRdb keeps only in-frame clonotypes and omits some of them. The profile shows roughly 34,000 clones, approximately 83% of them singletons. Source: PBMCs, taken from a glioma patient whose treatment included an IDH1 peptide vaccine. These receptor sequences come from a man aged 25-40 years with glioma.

The DNA for the CDR3 is TGCGCCAGCACCCTTAAGGTAGCGGAAATCAATGAGCAGTTCTTC. Translated: CASTLKVAEINEQFF. V gene TRBV10-2 combines with J gene TRBJ2-1, with D possibly TRBD2 on 6 matching bases. V dropped 7 bases and J dropped 6 bases, with 19 bases sitting between them. There are 15 residues in the CDR3. Germline V gene lookup returns CDR1 WSHSY and CDR2 SAAADI.

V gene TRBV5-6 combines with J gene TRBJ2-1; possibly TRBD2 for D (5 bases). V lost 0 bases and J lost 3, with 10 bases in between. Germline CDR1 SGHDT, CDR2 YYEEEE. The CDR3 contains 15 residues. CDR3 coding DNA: TGTGCCAGCAGCTTGGAAGCGGTGAACTACAATGAGCAGTTCTTC. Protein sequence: CASSLEAVNYNEQFF.

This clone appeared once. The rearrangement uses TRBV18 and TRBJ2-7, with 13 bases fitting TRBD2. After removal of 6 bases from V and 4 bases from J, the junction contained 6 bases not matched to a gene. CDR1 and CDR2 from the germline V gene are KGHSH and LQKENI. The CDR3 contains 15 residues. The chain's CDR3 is CASSFGTSGEYEQYF. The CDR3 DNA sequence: TGTGCCAGCTCGTTCGGGACTAGCGGGGAGTACGAGCAGTACTTC.

CDR3 in amino acids: CASSIGGGLSNQPQHF. The DNA for the CDR3 is TGTGCCAGTAGTATCGGGGGGGGGCTGAGCAATCAGCCCCAGCATTTT. This chain uses TRBV19 with TRBJ1-5; D is perhaps TRBD1 (6 bases). There are 16 residues in the CDR3. Between the trimmed V and J ends, which lost 3 bases and 1 base, there was a span of 13 bases. Germline values: CDR1 LNHDA, CDR2 SQIVND (reference sequence).

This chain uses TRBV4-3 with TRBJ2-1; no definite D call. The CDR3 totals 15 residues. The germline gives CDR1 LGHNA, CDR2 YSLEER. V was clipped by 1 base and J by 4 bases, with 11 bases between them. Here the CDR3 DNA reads TGCGCCAGCAGCCAAGGACACACACATTACAATGAGCAGTTCTTC. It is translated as CASSQGHTHYNEQFF.

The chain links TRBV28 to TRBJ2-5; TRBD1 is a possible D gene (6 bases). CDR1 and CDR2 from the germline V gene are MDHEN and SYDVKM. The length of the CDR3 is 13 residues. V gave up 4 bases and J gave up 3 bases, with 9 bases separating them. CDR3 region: CASSSSGEETQYF. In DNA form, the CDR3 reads TGTGCCAGCAGTTCCTCAGGGGAAGAGACCCAGTACTTC.

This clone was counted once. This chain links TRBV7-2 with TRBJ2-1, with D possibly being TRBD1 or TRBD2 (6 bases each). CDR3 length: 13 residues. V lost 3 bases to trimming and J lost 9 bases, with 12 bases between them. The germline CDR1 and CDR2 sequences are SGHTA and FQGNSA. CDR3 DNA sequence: TGTGCCAGCAGCTTCCGGGGGCTCAGTGAGCAGTTCTTC. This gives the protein CASSFRGLSEQFF.

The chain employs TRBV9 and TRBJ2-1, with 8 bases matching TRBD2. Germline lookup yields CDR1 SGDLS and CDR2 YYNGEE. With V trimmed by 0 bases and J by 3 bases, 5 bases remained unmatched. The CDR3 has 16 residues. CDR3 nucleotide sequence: TGTGCCAGCAGCGTAGGACCGGGAGGGATCTACAATGAGCAGTTCTTC. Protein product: CASSVGPGGIYNEQFF.

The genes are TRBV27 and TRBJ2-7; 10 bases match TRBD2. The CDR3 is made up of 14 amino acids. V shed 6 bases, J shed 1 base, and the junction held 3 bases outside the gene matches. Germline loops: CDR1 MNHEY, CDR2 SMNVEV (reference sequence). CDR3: CASRKLAGSYEQYF. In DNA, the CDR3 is TGTGCCAGCAGAAAACTAGCGGGATCCTACGAGCAGTACTTC.

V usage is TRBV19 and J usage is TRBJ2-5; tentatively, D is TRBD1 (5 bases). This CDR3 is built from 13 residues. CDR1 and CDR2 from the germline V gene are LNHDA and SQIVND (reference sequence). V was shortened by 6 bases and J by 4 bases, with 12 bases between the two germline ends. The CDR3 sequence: CASRERGAETQYF. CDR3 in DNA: TGTGCCAGTAGAGAAAGGGGTGCAGAGACCCAGTACTTC.

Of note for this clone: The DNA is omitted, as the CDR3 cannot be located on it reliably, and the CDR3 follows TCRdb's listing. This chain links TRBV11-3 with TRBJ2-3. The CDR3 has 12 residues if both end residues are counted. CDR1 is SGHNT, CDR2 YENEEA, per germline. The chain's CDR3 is CASSPTLGMGYF.

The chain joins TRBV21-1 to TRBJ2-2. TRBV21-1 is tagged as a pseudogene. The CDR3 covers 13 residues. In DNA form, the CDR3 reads TGTGCCAGCAGCCCTGGGGAAACCGGGGAGCTGTTTTTT. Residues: CASSPGETGELFF.

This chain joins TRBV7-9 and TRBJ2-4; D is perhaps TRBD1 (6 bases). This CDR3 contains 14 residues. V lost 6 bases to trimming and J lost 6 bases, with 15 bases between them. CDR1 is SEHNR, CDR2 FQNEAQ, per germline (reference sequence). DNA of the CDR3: TGTGCCAGCAGTCCAACAGGGTCGGGAAACATTCAGTACTTC. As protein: CASSPTGSGNIQYF.

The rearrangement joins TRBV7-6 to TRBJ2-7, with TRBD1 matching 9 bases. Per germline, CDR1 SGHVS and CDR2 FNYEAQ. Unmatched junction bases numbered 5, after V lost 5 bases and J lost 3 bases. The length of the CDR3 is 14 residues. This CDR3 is CASSPGTGHYEQYF. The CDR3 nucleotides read TGTGCCAGCAGCCCCGGGACAGGGCACTACGAGCAGTACTTC.

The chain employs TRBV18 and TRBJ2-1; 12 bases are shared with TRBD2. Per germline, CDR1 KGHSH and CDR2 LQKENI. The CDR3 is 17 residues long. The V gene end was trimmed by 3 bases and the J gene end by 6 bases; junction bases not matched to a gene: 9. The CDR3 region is CASSPGLAGPKSNEQFF. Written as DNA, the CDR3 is TGTGCCAGCTCACCGGGACTAGCGGGTCCCAAGAGCAATGAGCAGTTCTTC. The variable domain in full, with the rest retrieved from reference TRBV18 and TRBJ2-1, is NAGVMQNPRHLVRRRGQEARLRCSPMKGHSHVYWYRQLPEEGLKFMVYLQKENIIDESGMPKERFSAEFPKEGPSILRIQQVVRGDSAAYFCASSPGLAGPKSNEQFFGPGTRLTVL.

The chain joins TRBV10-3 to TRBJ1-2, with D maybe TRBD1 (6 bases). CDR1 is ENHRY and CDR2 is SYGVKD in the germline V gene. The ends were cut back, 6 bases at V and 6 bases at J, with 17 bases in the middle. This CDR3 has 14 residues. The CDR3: CAIRDVTGGHGYTF. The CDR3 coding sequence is TGTGCCATCAGGGATGTGACAGGCGGTCATGGCTACACCTTC.

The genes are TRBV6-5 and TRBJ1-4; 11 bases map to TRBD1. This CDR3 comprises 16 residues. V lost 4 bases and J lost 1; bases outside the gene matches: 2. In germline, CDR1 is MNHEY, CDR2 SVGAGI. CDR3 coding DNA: TGTGCCAGCAGTTGGGGGACAGGGGGAACTAATGAAAAACTGTTTTTT. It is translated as CASSWGTGGTNEKLFF.

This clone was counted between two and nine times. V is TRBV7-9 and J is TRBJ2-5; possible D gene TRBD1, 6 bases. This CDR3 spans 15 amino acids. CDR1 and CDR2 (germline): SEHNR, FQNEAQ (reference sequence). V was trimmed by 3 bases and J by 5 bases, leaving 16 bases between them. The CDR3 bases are TGTGCCAGCAGCTTTGGGACACGAGATCGGGAGACCCAGTACTTC. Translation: CASSFGTRDRETQYF.

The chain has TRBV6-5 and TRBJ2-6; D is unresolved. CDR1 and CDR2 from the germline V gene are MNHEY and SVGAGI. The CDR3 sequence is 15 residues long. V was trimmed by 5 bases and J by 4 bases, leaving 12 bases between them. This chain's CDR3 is CASSTPGIGANVLTF. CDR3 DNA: TGTGCCAGCAGTACCCCAGGTATAGGGGCCAACGTCCTGACTTTC.

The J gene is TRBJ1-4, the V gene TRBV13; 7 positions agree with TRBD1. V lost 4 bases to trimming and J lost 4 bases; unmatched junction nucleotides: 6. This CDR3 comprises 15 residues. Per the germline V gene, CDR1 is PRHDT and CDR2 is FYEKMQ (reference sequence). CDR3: CASSSGDSNNEKLFF. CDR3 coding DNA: TGTGCCAGCAGCTCTGGGGACAGTAATAATGAAAAACTGTTTTTT.

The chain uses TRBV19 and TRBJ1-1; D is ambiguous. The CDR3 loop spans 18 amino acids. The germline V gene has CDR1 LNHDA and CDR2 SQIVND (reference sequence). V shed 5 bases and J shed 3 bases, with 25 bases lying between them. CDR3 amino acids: CASSPGPLRQIWDTEAFF. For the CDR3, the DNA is TGTGCCAGTAGTCCGGGCCCCCTCAGACAAATATGGGACACTGAAGCTTTCTTT.

The CDR3 loop is CASSQESQTDTQYF. The CDR3 region has the DNA TGCGCCAGCAGCCAAGAGTCTCAGACAGATACGCAGTATTTT. The V and J genes are TRBV4-1 and TRBJ2-3; D gene ambiguous. V was trimmed by 0 bases and J by 3 bases, leaving 7 bases between them. Germline V gives CDR1 MGHRA, CDR2 YSYEKL. The CDR3 covers 14 residues.